This T cell receptor (beta chain) came from a study of Ad26.COV2.S vaccination and SARS-CoV-2 variants. Repertoires were generated with immunoSEQ multiplex PCR, while TCRdb's copy carries only in-frame clones and drops some. The sample has a few hundred thousand clones, 85% to 90% seen once. Described treatment: 15 to 20 received Ad26.COV2.S at low or high dose, single or two shots; about 5 received placebo; per-sample allocation not given. Following the first vaccine or placebo injection, samples were taken on day 63. Whoever gave the sample was an adult aged 18-55 years in Boston. The TCR comes from a person between 18 and 60 years old who received the Ad26.COV2.S COVID-19 vaccine or a placebo. Here the sequenced sample was peripheral blood, taken in a trial of Ad26.COV2.S vaccine versus placebo.

In DNA, the CDR3 is TGTGCCAGCGAGAGGCCAGGGTGGAAAGCTAATCAGCCCCAGCATTTT. Its translation is CASERPGWKANQPQHF. The V gene is TRBV21-1, the J gene TRBJ1-5; the table assigns TRBD1, which was not confirmed against the DNA. TRBV21-1 is termed a pseudogene. This CDR3 comprises 16 residues.